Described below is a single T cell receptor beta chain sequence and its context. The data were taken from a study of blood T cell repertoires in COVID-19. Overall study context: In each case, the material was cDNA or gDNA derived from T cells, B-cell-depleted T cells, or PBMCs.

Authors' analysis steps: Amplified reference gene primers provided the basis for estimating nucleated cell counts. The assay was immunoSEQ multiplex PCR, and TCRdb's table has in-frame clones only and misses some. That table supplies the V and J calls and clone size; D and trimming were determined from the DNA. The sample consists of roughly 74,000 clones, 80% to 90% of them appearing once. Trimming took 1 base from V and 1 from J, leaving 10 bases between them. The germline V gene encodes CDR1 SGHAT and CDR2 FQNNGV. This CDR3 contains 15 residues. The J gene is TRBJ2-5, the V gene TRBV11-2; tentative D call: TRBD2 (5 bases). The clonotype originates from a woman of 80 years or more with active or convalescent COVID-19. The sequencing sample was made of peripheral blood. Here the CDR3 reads CASSLVFSAQETQYF. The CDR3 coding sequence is TGTGCCAGCAGCTTAGTGTTTAGCGCCCAAGAGACCCAGTACTTC.